These 29 T cell receptor beta chains originate from one sample sequenced in a study of technical replicates of blood from several donors. Here immunoSEQ multiplex PCR was the method, and the copy in TCRdb shows in-frame clones only, minus some. Of some 70,000 clones listed, approximately 88% are singletons. Sequenced: PBMCs. The receptor set was obtained from a human donor in good health. Some clones in this sample may be carry-over from other donors' samples.

The chain couples TRBV15 to TRBJ1-1; TRBD1 is a possible D gene (6 bases). V was shortened by 3 bases and J by 3 bases, with 20 bases between the two germline ends. Germline V gives CDR1 LNHNV, CDR2 YYDKDF (reference sequence). This CDR3 spans 17 amino acids. The CDR3 sequence: CATSSPGQGRVYTEAFF. CDR3 bases: TGTGCCACCAGCAGTCCTGGGCAGGGGAGGGTATACACTGAAGCTTTCTTT.

This sequence joins TRBV2 and TRBJ2-2; D is uncertain. V lost 7 bases and J 2 bases, leaving 14 bases between the germline ends. Germline CDR1 reads SNHLY; CDR2 reads FYNNEI. The CDR3 spans 15 residues. The DNA for the CDR3 is TGTGCCAGCAACCGGGTCCCCGCCAACACCGGGGAGCTGTTTTTT. Its translation is CASNRVPANTGELFF.

The V gene is TRBV18, the J gene TRBJ2-1, with 10 bases lining up with TRBD2. CDR3 length equals 15 residues. V shed 1 base, J shed 8 bases, and the junction held 5 bases outside the gene matches. Germline V lookup: CDR1 KGHSH, CDR2 LQKENI. CDR3 sequence reads: CASSPRASGSDEQFF. The CDR3 coding sequence is TGTGCCAGCTCACCACGGGCTAGCGGGAGCGATGAGCAGTTCTTC.

This clone has a single count. The chain couples TRBV18 to TRBJ2-5; 7 positions agree with TRBD1. Trimming cost V 3 bases and J 5 bases; bases outside gene matches: 0. Germline V gene lookup returns CDR1 KGHSH and CDR2 LQKENI. CDR3 length equals 12 residues. As DNA, the CDR3 is TGTGCCAGCTCACCGACAGGGGAGACCCAGTACTTC. Residues: CASSPTGETQYF.

The chain combines TRBV4-3 with TRBJ1-1; D might be TRBD1 (5 bases). V was trimmed by 0 bases and J by 4 bases, leaving 21 bases between them. Germline CDR1 and CDR2: LGHNA and YSLEER. This CDR3 contains 18 residues. The CDR3 here is CASSQDRGVGGSGTEAFF. CDR3 coding DNA: TGCGCCAGCAGCCAAGACAGAGGGGTGGGGGGGAGCGGCACTGAAGCTTTCTTT.

This clone was seen a few times. J is TRBJ2-1 and V is TRBV29-1; 7 bases agree with TRBD2. Germline V lookup: CDR1 SQVTM, CDR2 ANQGSEA. The length of the CDR3 is 15 residues. Losses at the gene ends were 1 base for V and 1 base for J; bases not matched to a gene: 4. This CDR3 reads CSVEATGGSYNEQFF. The CDR3 DNA sequence: TGCAGCGTTGAAGCAACCGGGGGGTCCTACAATGAGCAGTTCTTC.

The chain links TRBV5-1 to TRBJ1-3; the D gene is possibly TRBD1 (5 bases). Trimming stripped 0 bases from V and 2 bases from J, with 12 bases between. The CDR3 is made up of 16 amino acids. The germline V gene encodes CDR1 SGHRS and CDR2 YFSETQ. CDR3: CASSLAKAGTGNTIYF. The CDR3 nucleotides are TGCGCCAGCAGCTTGGCCAAGGCAGGGACTGGAAACACCATATATTTT.

This chain uses TRBV19 with TRBJ2-1; 8 bases align to TRBD2. The CDR3 runs 16 residues. Trimming cost V 3 bases and J 5 bases; bases outside gene matches: 9. In germline, CDR1 is LNHDA, CDR2 SQIVND (reference sequence). In DNA, the CDR3 is TGTGCCAGTAGTATTCCCTCACTAGCGGAAAACAATGAGCAGTTCTTC. Protein: CASSIPSLAENNEQFF.

V usage is TRBV7-2 and J usage is TRBJ2-3; 9 bases match TRBD2. The CDR3 runs to 14 residues. Germline CDR1 SGHTA, CDR2 FQGNSA. The junction had 0 bases not matched to a gene; V was cut back by 2 bases and J by 3 bases. Here the CDR3 DNA reads TGTGCCAGCAGCTTACTAGCGGGAACAGATACGCAGTATTTT. Encoded protein: CASSLLAGTDTQYF. Variable domain in full (rest from reference TRBV7-2 and TRBJ2-3): GAGVSQSPSNKVTEKGKDVELRCDPISGHTALYWYRQSLGQGLEFLIYFQGNSAPDKSGLPSDRFSAERTGGSVSTLTIQRTQQEDSAVYLCASSLLAGTDTQYFGPGTRLTVL.

The V and J genes are TRBV7-2 and TRBJ2-6; a possible D gene is TRBD1 (6 bases). Germline V gene data show CDR1 as SGHTA and CDR2 as FQGNSA. The ends were cut back, 6 bases at V and 2 bases at J, with 11 bases in the middle. The CDR3 spans 15 residues. CDR3 amino acids: CASRENRAGANVLTF. CDR3 coding DNA: TGTGCCAGCAGAGAGAACAGGGCTGGGGCCAACGTCCTGACTTTC.

By its share, this clone is medium-sized. The V call is TRBV4-1, the J call TRBJ1-2; D perhaps matches TRBD1 (5 bases). The germline V and J ends were trimmed by 5 bases and 0 bases, with 13 bases remaining between them. The CDR3 has 15 amino acids. Per germline, CDR1 MGHRA and CDR2 YSYEKL. CDR3 coding DNA: TGCGCCAGCAGCTGGAAAGGGGATACTAACTATGGCTACACCTTC. Amino acid sequence: CASSWKGDTNYGYTF.

CDR3 DNA: TGTGCCAGCACCCTGGGAGGGTACGGCGAGCAGTACTTC. It yields the protein CASTLGGYGEQYF. V gene TRBV7-9 combines with J gene TRBJ2-7; TRBD2 matches at 7 bases. The V gene's germline CDR1 is SEHNR and CDR2 FQNEAQ (reference sequence). The CDR3 spans 13 residues. The junction had 9 bases not matched to a gene; V was cut back by 7 bases and J by 6 bases.

The J gene is TRBJ1-1, the V gene TRBV5-1; D not resolved. V lost 0 bases to trimming and J lost 1 base, with 7 bases between them. CDR1 is SGHRS and CDR2 is YFSETQ in the germline V gene. The CDR3 extends over 14 amino acids. CDR3 nucleotide sequence: TGCGCCAGCAGCTTGGTCCCAGGGAACACTGAAGCTTTCTTT. Encoded protein: CASSLVPGNTEAFF. The complete variable domain, with remaining parts taken from reference TRBV5-1 and TRBJ1-1, reads KAGVTQTPRYLIKTRGQQVTLSCSPISGHRSVSWYQQTPGQGLQFLFEYFSETQRNKGNFPGRFSGRQFSNSRSEMNVSTLELGDSALYLCASSLVPGNTEAFFGQGTRLTVV.

The rearrangement joins TRBV7-2 to TRBJ2-3; D ambiguous. Germline V lookup: CDR1 SGHTA, CDR2 FQGNSA. This CDR3 has 13 residues. V lost 5 bases to trimming and J lost 3 bases, with 9 bases between them. CDR3 residues: CASSAQATDTQYF. Written as DNA, the CDR3 is TGTGCCAGCAGCGCCCAAGCGACAGATACGCAGTATTTT.

The gene calls are TRBV28 and TRBJ2-5; 9 nucleotides align to TRBD2. This CDR3 contains 13 residues. Trimming took 3 bases from V and 7 from J; bases not matched to a gene: 3. From germline, CDR1 is MDHEN and CDR2 SYDVKM. Here the CDR3 reads CASSLGGRGTQYF. The CDR3 nucleotides read TGTGCCAGCAGTTTGGGCGGGAGGGGGACCCAGTACTTC.

The V gene is TRBV5-6, the J gene TRBJ1-1, with a possible D match to TRBD1 (5 bases). V lost 3 bases, J lost 0 bases, and 9 bases lay in between. The germline gives CDR1 SGHDT, CDR2 YYEEEE. The CDR3 has 14 residues. The CDR3 DNA reads as TGTGCCAGCAGCTGGGGGGGTTTGAACACTGAAGCTTTCTTT. This gives the protein CASSWGGLNTEAFF. The full variable domain, rest sourced from reference TRBV5-6 and TRBJ1-1, is DAGVTQSPTHLIKTRGQQVTLRCSPKSGHDTVSWYQQALGQGPQFIFQYYEEEERQRGNFPDRFSGHQFPNYSSELNVNALLLGDSALYLCASSWGGLNTEAFFGQGTRLTVV.

The chain couples TRBV5-4 to TRBJ2-7; TRBD1 matches 8 bases. With V trimmed by 4 bases and J by 5 bases, 5 bases remained unmatched. Per germline, CDR1 SGHNT and CDR2 YYREEE (reference sequence). CDR3 length: 13 amino acids. The CDR3 region is CASSVPGGDEQYF. CDR3 DNA sequence: TGTGCCAGCAGCGTCCCAGGGGGCGACGAGCAGTACTTC.

This CDR3 is CASSPGQGQTNTDTQYF. For the CDR3, the DNA is TGCGCCAGCAGCCCCGGACAGGGACAAACTAACACAGATACGCAGTATTTT. V is TRBV4-1 and J is TRBJ2-3; 8 nucleotides align to TRBD1. The CDR3 covers 17 residues. The V gene end was trimmed by 4 bases and the J gene end by 2 bases; junction bases not matched to a gene: 11. Germline assignment: CDR1 MGHRA and CDR2 YSYEKL.

The gene calls are TRBV30 and TRBJ1-1, with 7 bases matching TRBD1. Germline V gene data show CDR1 as GTSNPN and CDR2 as SVGIG (reference sequence). CDR3 length equals 12 residues. The V segment lost 5 bases and the J segment 5 bases; nucleotides outside the gene matches: 5. The CDR3 loop is CAWDRVWTEAFF. The CDR3, as DNA: TGTGCCTGGGACAGGGTTTGGACTGAAGCTTTCTTT.

This chain's CDR3 is CASSPDRTSSYEQYF. The CDR3 DNA sequence: TGCGCCAGCAGCCCCGACCGGACAAGTTCCTACGAGCAGTACTTC. This sequence joins TRBV4-1 and TRBJ2-7, with D maybe TRBD1 (5 bases). The germline V gene has CDR1 MGHRA and CDR2 YSYEKL. Trimming took off 4 bases at V and 1 base at J, with 14 bases between the two ends. The CDR3 is 15 residues long.

The chain uses TRBV13 and TRBJ1-4, with 10 bases aligning to TRBD1. This CDR3 comprises 17 residues. The V and J ends lost 4 bases and 8 bases, in that order; junction bases with no gene match: 13. Germline V gene data show CDR1 as PRHDT and CDR2 as FYEKMQ (reference sequence). The CDR3, as DNA: TGTGCCAGCAGCTCGCACCCCGGGACAGGGGCTCGAGAAAAACTGTTTTTT. Its translation: CASSSHPGTGAREKLFF.

This clone was detected only a few times. The chain uses TRBV4-3 and TRBJ1-1, with unresolved D. Germline CDR1 and CDR2: LGHNA and YSLEER. The CDR3 spans 15 residues. V shed 3 bases and J shed 4 bases, with 15 bases lying between them. CDR3 nucleotides: TGCGCCAGCAGCCAGAGAGACATGTTTAGCACTGAAGCTTTCTTT. Encoded protein: CASSQRDMFSTEAFF.

The V and J genes are TRBV7-2 and TRBJ2-1; 7 bases match TRBD1. In germline, CDR1 is SGHTA, CDR2 FQGNSA. V dropped 4 bases and J dropped 5; count of bases not matched to a gene: 11. This CDR3 region has 16 residues. The CDR3 spells CASSSPGTEIDNEQFF. CDR3 DNA: TGTGCCAGCAGCTCTCCCGGGACAGAGATTGACAATGAGCAGTTCTTC.

This chain joins TRBV7-9 and TRBJ1-1; no clear D gene. Germline V gives CDR1 SEHNR, CDR2 FQNEAQ (reference sequence). V lost 1 base and J 1 base, leaving 7 bases between the germline ends. CDR3 length: 14 residues. The CDR3 nucleotides read TGTGCCAGCAGCTTAGAACGACAGAACACTGAAGCTTTCTTT. Its protein is CASSLERQNTEAFF.

The chain uses TRBV5-1 and TRBJ1-1; D is undetermined. The ends were cut back, 0 bases at V and 3 bases at J, with 12 bases in the middle. There are 15 residues in the CDR3. Looked up from germline, CDR1 is SGHRS and CDR2 is YFSETQ. CDR3 residues: CASSLDTAGYTEAFF. The CDR3 DNA reads TGCGCCAGCAGCTTGGATACGGCGGGGTACACTGAAGCTTTCTTT.

This chain joins TRBV12-5 and TRBJ2-3; 7 bases agree with TRBD1. Germline CDR1 reads LGHNT; CDR2 reads FRNRAP. The CDR3 contains 16 residues. V was pared by 0 bases and J by 2 bases, with 5 bases of the junction left unmatched. CDR3 DNA sequence: TGTGCTAGTGGTTTGGTACGGGACAGATTCACAGATACGCAGTATTTT. Its protein is CASGLVRDRFTDTQYF. Variable domain in full (rest from reference TRBV12-5 and TRBJ2-3): DARVTQTPRHKVTEMGQEVTMRCQPILGHNTVFWYRQTMMQGLELLAYFRNRAPLDDSGMPKDRFSAEMPDATLATLKIQPSEPRDSAVYFCASGLVRDRFTDTQYFGPGTRLTVL.

The chain carries TRBV7-2 and TRBJ2-5, with TRBD2 identical over 7 bases. The CDR3 has 14 residues. Germline V lookup: CDR1 SGHTA, CDR2 FQGNSA. J gave up 2 bases and V 1 base, and 1 base lay outside the gene matches. CDR3 coding DNA: TGTGCCAGCAGCTTAGGGGGGGGGCAAGAGACCCAGTACTTC. Amino acids: CASSLGGGQETQYF.

V is TRBV2 and J is TRBJ1-2; 7 positions match TRBD1. Trimming took 10 bases from V and 8 from J; bases not matched to a gene: 7. The CDR3 runs to 11 residues. Germline V gene lookup returns CDR1 SNHLY and CDR2 FYNNEI. The CDR3 spells CAKETGSGYTF. The CDR3 DNA is TGTGCCAAAGAGACAGGGTCAGGCTACACCTTC.

This rearrangement joins TRBV7-6 to TRBJ1-3; 7 nucleotides line up with TRBD1. With 4 bases clipped from V and 0 bases from J, the junction kept 12 bases outside the gene matches. The CDR3 is 18 residues long. Germline V gene data show CDR1 as SGHVS and CDR2 as FNYEAQ. The CDR3 DNA reads as TGTGCCAGCAGCTCCACCTACCTCCGGGACAGCTCTGGAAACACCATATATTTT. Translation gives CASSSTYLRDSSGNTIYF. Complete variable domain (other parts from reference TRBV7-6 and TRBJ1-3): GAGVSQSPRYKVTKRGQDVALRCDPISGHVSLYWYRQALGQGPEFLTYFNYEAQQDKSGLPNDRFSAERPEGSISTLTIQRTEQRDSAMYRCASSSTYLRDSSGNTIYFGEGSWLTVV.